This T cell receptor beta chain was identified during a study of shared clonotypes between healthy human individuals. Study results and limitations: Clonotypes that were shared across a handful of donors made up around 5% of naive CD4 clonotypes. Among donors, sharing of clonotypes was expected to be affected by sequencing depth. Sampling covered nothing but blood. Tissue TCR repertoires likely differ from those found in blood. Rarefaction gave evidence that sorted-subset sequencing remained incomplete despite large depth.

This CDR3 contains 13 residues. The germline V gene encodes CDR1 MNHNS and CDR2 SASEGT. V was shortened by 6 bases and J by 3 bases, with 12 bases between the two germline ends. A word on this clone: The target antigen is unknown.

Data came from immunoSEQ multiplex PCR; TCRdb stores just in-frame clones and leaves some out. The sample holds approximately 2,300,000 clones, 85% to 95% seen once. The chain combines TRBV6-1 with TRBJ2-7; weak D call: TRBD2 (6 bases). The sequenced sample was naive CD4+ T cells from PBMCs. Subset here: CD45RA+ positively selected. The sequence came from a man younger than 35 in good health. Some clones in this sample may be carry-over from other donors' samples. Written as DNA, the CDR3 is TGTGCCAGCAGAGGACGGGAGAACTACGAGCAGTACTTC. This encodes CASRGRENYEQYF.